The 29 T cell receptor beta chains given below trace back to one sample, sequenced in a study of cytomegalovirus exposure and HLA in healthy donors. PCR employed 60 Vbeta and 13 Jbeta primers. This table comes from immunoSEQ multiplex PCR, and its TCRdb copy is limited to in-frame clones, with some not included. The table lists approximately 120,000 clones, 70% to 85% of them singletons. The sequenced sample was PBMCs. The receptors were gathered from a woman between 40 and 55 years old in good health and CMV-seropositive.

Notes on this clone: This CDR3 is also generated by other DNA sequences in the sample. The V gene is TRBV18, the J gene TRBJ2-7; maybe TRBD1 (6 bases). The germline CDR1 and CDR2 sequences are KGHSH and LQKENI. V was trimmed by 3 bases and J by 2 bases, leaving 8 bases between them. There are 13 residues in the CDR3. This CDR3 is CASSPGQTYEQYF. CDR3 sequence (DNA): TGTGCCAGCTCACCCGGACAGACCTACGAGCAGTACTTC.

This chain joins TRBV28 and TRBJ1-5; a weak D match, TRBD1 (6 bases). Germline values: CDR1 MDHEN, CDR2 SYDVKM. V was shortened by 3 bases and J by 6 bases, with 15 bases between the two germline ends. This CDR3 has 15 residues. The CDR3 loop reads CASSFQRGMFQPQHF. CDR3 coding DNA: TGTGCCAGCAGTTTCCAAAGGGGGATGTTTCAGCCCCAGCATTTT.

This clone was observed a few times. The V and J genes are TRBV5-1 and TRBJ2-1, with 10 bases aligning to TRBD2. The CDR3 is made up of 17 amino acids. The V gene's germline CDR1 is SGHRS and CDR2 YFSETQ. Trimming removed 3 bases from V and 0 bases from J; junction bases left unmatched: 6. In DNA form, the CDR3 reads TGCGCCAGCAGCTACGGACTAGCGGCTACCTCCTACAATGAGCAGTTCTTC. Its translation: CASSYGLAATSYNEQFF.

The chain is built from TRBV6-5 and TRBJ1-1, with D maybe TRBD1 (6 bases). The V end was cut by 4 bases, the J end by 2 bases, with 11 bases between. CDR1 MNHEY and CDR2 SVGAGI come from the germline V gene. The CDR3 is made up of 14 amino acids. In DNA, the CDR3 is TGTGCCAGCAGTTCCCAGACAGGAAACACTGAAGCTTTCTTT. Amino acid sequence: CASSSQTGNTEAFF.

The rearrangement links TRBV5-1 to TRBJ1-6; 11 positions match TRBD1. CDR1 is SGHRS, CDR2 YFSETQ, per germline. V lost 0 bases and J lost 6; bases outside the gene matches: 2. This CDR3 comprises 16 residues. CDR3 protein: CASSLAGTGGNSPLHF. The CDR3 DNA reads TGCGCCAGCAGCTTGGCTGGGACAGGGGGTAATTCACCCCTCCACTTT.

The chain uses TRBV14 and TRBJ2-1; D might be TRBD1 (6 bases). V lost 0 bases, J lost 1 base, and 7 bases lay in between. The length of the CDR3 is 15 residues. CDR1 is SGHDN, CDR2 FVKESK, per germline. CDR3 protein: CASSQEGASYNEQFF. The CDR3 bases are TGTGCCAGCAGCCAAGAGGGGGCTTCCTACAATGAGCAGTTCTTC. Together with reference TRBV14 and TRBJ2-1, the CDR3 gives the full variable domain: EAGVTQFPSHSVIEKGQTVTLRCDPISGHDNLYWYRRVMGKEIKFLLHFVKESKQDESGMPNNRFLAERTGGTYSTLKVQPAELEDSGVYFCASSQEGASYNEQFFGPGTRLTVL.

The J gene is TRBJ2-2, the V gene TRBV7-3, with 10 bases that match TRBD1. In germline, CDR1 is SGHTA, CDR2 FQGTGA. The ends lost 7 bases at V and 6 bases at J; junction bases unmatched: 5. The CDR3 is made up of 14 amino acids. As DNA, the CDR3 is TGTGCCAGCACCCCGGGACAGGGGTCCGGGGAGCTGTTTTTT. It translates to CASTPGQGSGELFF.

The chain is built from TRBV28 and TRBJ1-5, with 10 bases matching TRBD1. V shed 6 bases, J shed 2 bases, and the junction held 1 base outside the gene matches. Per the germline V gene, CDR1 is MDHEN and CDR2 is SYDVKM. This CDR3 comprises 14 residues. CDR3 sequence (DNA): TGTGCCAGCAGGGGGACAGGGGGCAATCAGCCCCAGCATTTT. Protein product: CASRGTGGNQPQHF. The variable domain in full, completed from reference TRBV28 and TRBJ1-5, reads DVKVTQSSRYLVKRTGEKVFLECVQDMDHENMFWYRQDPGLGLRLIYFSYDVKMKEKGDIPEGYSVSREKKERFSLILESASTNQTSMYLCASRGTGGNQPQHFGDGTRLSIL.

The chain has TRBV6-1 and TRBJ2-5; 10 nucleotides align to TRBD2. V was clipped by 1 base and J by 4 bases; unmatched bases: 12. The germline V gene has CDR1 MNHNS and CDR2 SASEGT. This CDR3 is built from 18 residues. CDR3 sequence: CASSEGLAGTIGGETQYF. The DNA of the CDR3 is TGTGCCAGCAGTGAAGGACTAGCGGGTACAATAGGCGGAGAGACCCAGTACTTC.

This clone was counted between two and nine times. V gene TRBV19 combines with J gene TRBJ2-5; no clear D gene. The CDR3 length is 12 residues. Trimming took 3 bases from V and 5 from J, leaving 7 bases between them. Germline assignment: CDR1 LNHDA and CDR2 SQIVND (reference sequence). CDR3 DNA: TGTGCCAGTAGTATCACGAGGGAGACCCAGTACTTC. It encodes CASSITRETQYF.

The V and J genes are TRBV7-3 and TRBJ2-1; D perhaps matches TRBD1 (5 bases). Germline V gene sequence: CDR1 SGHTA, CDR2 FQGTGA. Trimming pared 5 bases from V and 0 bases from J, leaving 8 bases between. The CDR3 totals 14 residues. The CDR3 region is CASSPRGSYNEQFF. In DNA, the CDR3 is TGTGCCAGCAGCCCAAGGGGCTCCTACAATGAGCAGTTCTTC.

The chain is built from TRBV28 and TRBJ2-1, with D perhaps matching TRBD2 (5 bases). V dropped 4 bases and J dropped 3 bases, with 16 bases sitting between them. The germline V gene has CDR1 MDHEN and CDR2 SYDVKM. The CDR3 has 16 residues. CDR3 DNA sequence: TGTGCCAGCAGTTCACCCGAGGGCCGGGGCTACAATGAGCAGTTCTTC. This gives the protein CASSSPEGRGYNEQFF.

The V gene is TRBV6-1, the J gene TRBJ2-7; D is perhaps TRBD1 (6 bases). Germline assignment: CDR1 MNHNS and CDR2 SASEGT. The CDR3 extends over 15 amino acids. Trimming pared 4 bases from V and 2 bases from J, leaving 15 bases between. The DNA of the CDR3 is TGTGCCAGCAGTGCTATCCGGACAGCTCCCTACGAGCAGTACTTC. This encodes CASSAIRTAPYEQYF.

This clone was recorded once. V usage is TRBV4-1 and J usage is TRBJ2-2, with 8 bases lining up with TRBD1. CDR3 length: 14 amino acids. V lost 4 bases, J lost 7 bases, and 5 bases stayed unmatched. In germline, CDR1 is MGHRA, CDR2 YSYEKL. In DNA, the CDR3 is TGCGCCAGCAGCCCGGACAGGGTCAACGGGGAGCTGTTTTTT. Protein product: CASSPDRVNGELFF.

The V call is TRBV6-1, the J call TRBJ2-1; 7 positions match TRBD2. With 5 bases clipped from V and 0 bases from J, the junction kept 4 bases outside the gene matches. This CDR3 contains 15 residues. In germline, CDR1 is MNHNS, CDR2 SASEGT. The CDR3 protein is CASSFLAVSYNEQFF. The CDR3 DNA reads TGTGCCAGCAGTTTCCTAGCGGTCTCCTACAATGAGCAGTTCTTC.

The gene calls are TRBV29-1 and TRBJ1-3; D call uncertain. There are 13 residues in the CDR3. V was shortened by 4 bases and J by 0 bases, with 7 bases between the two germline ends. CDR1 and CDR2 from the germline V gene are SQVTM and ANQGSEA. CDR3 coding DNA: TGCAGCGTTGGTATAGACTCTGGAAACACCATATATTTT. Amino acids: CSVGIDSGNTIYF.

This chain joins TRBV11-2 and TRBJ2-4; tentatively, D is TRBD2 (6 bases). The V end was cut by 1 base, the J end by 9 bases, with 13 bases between. Germline values: CDR1 SGHAT, CDR2 FQNNGV. This CDR3 contains 14 residues. The CDR3 region has the DNA TGTGCCAGCAGCTTAGGTGGCGGGCGGGGCATTCAGTACTTC. Protein sequence: CASSLGGGRGIQYF.

CDR3 sequence: CASNSPRQGNTGELFF. In DNA form, the CDR3 reads TGTGCCAGCAACTCACCTCGGCAGGGGAACACCGGGGAGCTGTTTTTT. The chain employs TRBV7-9 and TRBJ2-2; D might be TRBD1 (5 bases). Between the trimmed V and J ends, which lost 7 bases and 1 base, there was a span of 16 bases. Germline CDR1 reads SEHNR; CDR2 reads FQNEAQ (reference sequence). This CDR3 spans 16 amino acids.

This chain uses TRBV2 with TRBJ2-7, with a possible D match to TRBD2 (6 bases). Trimming shortened V by 4 bases and J by 2 bases, and 12 bases separated the two germline ends. The germline CDR1 and CDR2 sequences are SNHLY and FYNNEI. This CDR3 contains 14 residues. CDR3 sequence: CASSVEAGTYEQYF. The CDR3 coding sequence is TGTGCCAGCAGTGTGGAGGCGGGAACCTACGAGCAGTACTTC.

This sequence joins TRBV2 and TRBJ1-3; D perhaps matches TRBD1 (6 bases). The CDR3 runs to 14 residues. V lost 6 bases to trimming and J lost 2 bases, with 11 bases between them. CDR1 is SNHLY, CDR2 FYNNEI, per germline. CDR3 amino acids: CASSATGTGNTIYF. Written as DNA, the CDR3 is TGTGCCAGCAGCGCCACAGGGACTGGAAACACCATATATTTT. Full variable domain (rest looked up from reference TRBV2 and TRBJ1-3): EPEVTQTPSHQVTQMGQEVILRCVPISNHLYFYWYRQILGQKVEFLVSFYNNEISEKSEIFDDQFSVERPDGSNFTLKIRSTKLEDSAMYFCASSATGTGNTIYFGEGSWLTVV.

This clone was seen more than once but under ten times. This chain joins TRBV19 and TRBJ1-1; 8 positions agree with TRBD1. J was trimmed by 5 bases and V by 6 bases; bases with no gene match: 17. CDR1 is LNHDA and CDR2 is SQIVND in the germline V gene (reference sequence). This CDR3 contains 17 residues. The DNA of the CDR3 is TGTGCCAGTAGGCCTTTGGAGACAGGGGCAAGGGAAACTGAAGCTTTCTTT. This codes for CASRPLETGARETEAFF.

The chain combines TRBV30 with TRBJ1-5; D not certain. The CDR3 consists of 13 residues. Germline V CDR1 and CDR2: GTSNPN, SVGIG (reference sequence). The V end lost 2 bases, the J end lost 7 bases, and 12 bases lay between the germline ends. The DNA for the CDR3 is TGTGCCTGGAGTCTAACCCCGGGACAGCCCCAGCATTTT. It codes for CAWSLTPGQPQHF.

This chain links TRBV29-1 with TRBJ1-1; D ambiguous. This CDR3 contains 10 residues. V was clipped by 5 bases and J by 7 bases, with 8 bases between them. CDR1 SQVTM and CDR2 ANQGSEA come from the germline V gene. The CDR3 nucleotides are TGCAGCGTTAAGTCGGTTGAAGCTTTCTTT. Its translation is CSVKSVEAFF.

J is TRBJ2-2 and V is TRBV5-1; 8 bases line up with TRBD2. The ends lost 0 bases at V and 4 bases at J; junction bases unmatched: 5. CDR1 is SGHRS and CDR2 is YFSETQ in the germline V gene. The CDR3 loop spans 16 amino acids. This CDR3 is CASSLEPGGFTGELFF. In nucleotides, the CDR3 is TGCGCCAGCAGCTTGGAACCGGGAGGGTTCACCGGGGAGCTGTTTTTT. The entire variable domain, with the rest obtained from reference TRBV5-1 and TRBJ2-2, is as follows: KAGVTQTPRYLIKTRGQQVTLSCSPISGHRSVSWYQQTPGQGLQFLFEYFSETQRNKGNFPGRFSGRQFSNSRSEMNVSTLELGDSALYLCASSLEPGGFTGELFFGEGSRLTVL.

The CDR3: CASRTGDYNEQFF. The CDR3 DNA sequence: TGTGCCAGCAGGACAGGCGACTACAATGAGCAGTTCTTC. This chain connects TRBV7-9 to TRBJ2-1; weak D call: TRBD1 (6 bases). The V and J ends lost 6 bases and 3 bases respectively, with 9 bases between them. The germline V gene has CDR1 SEHNR and CDR2 FQNEAQ (reference sequence). This CDR3 contains 13 residues.

This sequence joins TRBV7-6 and TRBJ2-7; 10 bases agree with TRBD1. The CDR3 sequence is 15 residues long. Germline CDR1 reads SGHVS; CDR2 reads FNYEAQ. Trimming took 4 bases from V and 5 from J; bases not matched to a gene: 8. The CDR3 protein is CASSSQSDRGDEQYF. The CDR3 coding sequence is TGTGCCAGCAGCTCCCAATCGGACAGGGGGGACGAGCAGTACTTC.

The chain employs TRBV28 and TRBJ2-5; D perhaps matches TRBD1 (5 bases). Trimming pared 2 bases from V and 11 bases from J, leaving 18 bases between. The CDR3 totals 14 residues. Looked up from germline, CDR1 is MDHEN and CDR2 is SYDVKM. The CDR3 DNA reads as TGTGCCAGCAGTTTAGGGTCAGGGCAGGATGAGCAGTACTTC. This codes for CASSLGSGQDEQYF. Full variable domain (outside the CDR3, taken from reference TRBV28 and TRBJ2-5): DVKVTQSSRYLVKRTGEKVFLECVQDMDHENMFWYRQDPGLGLRLIYFSYDVKMKEKGDIPEGYSVSREKKERFSLILESASTNQTSMYLCASSLGSGQDEQYFGPGTRLLVL.

CDR3 loop: CASSAGQSTDTQYF. As DNA, the CDR3 is TGTGCCAGCAGTGCTGGACAAAGCACAGATACGCAGTATTTT. V is TRBV28 and J is TRBJ2-3; D is possibly TRBD1 (5 bases). The CDR3 has 14 residues. V was cut by 5 bases and J by 0 bases, with 9 bases left in between. Germline V gives CDR1 MDHEN, CDR2 SYDVKM.

The genes are TRBV7-3 and TRBJ1-2; no reliable D call. Germline CDR1 reads SGHTA; CDR2 reads FQGTGA. The V end lost 5 bases, the J end lost 4 bases, and 11 bases lay between the germline ends. This CDR3 has 13 amino acids. The CDR3 sequence: CASSRGFGYGYTF. Written as DNA, the CDR3 is TGTGCCAGCAGCCGAGGGTTTGGCTATGGCTACACCTTC.